This is a list of T cell receptor beta chains from one sample in a study of blood T cell repertoires in COVID-19. Assay: immunoSEQ multiplex PCR; the TCRdb copy retains only in-frame clones and omits some. Among under 200,000 clones, about nine tenths were seen once, and the ten largest hold around 0.77%. The sequenced sample was PBMCs or T cells enriched from blood (not recorded which). The origin of the receptors is a woman aged 18-30 years who had recovered from COVID-19. CDR3s include the opening cysteine and the closing phenylalanine or tryptophan. The D gene is left open where the match is weak. Clone size is given for some rows only: seen once, a few or many times, or a class if the clone is expanded.

CDR3aa: CASSYSGGAGNEQFF
CDR3nt: TGCGCCAGCTCCTACTCAGGGGGCGCGGGGAATGAGCAGTTCTTC
v_gene: TRBV4-1
abundance: -
d_gene: TRBD1
j_gene: TRBJ2-1

CDR3aa: CASADRGDSYEQYF
CDR3nt: TGTGCCAGTGCGGACAGGGGGGACTCCTACGAGCAGTACTTC
v_gene: TRBV2
abundance: once
d_gene: TRBD1
j_gene: TRBJ2-7

CDR3aa: CASSSPGRDGAFF
CDR3nt: TGTGCCAGCAGCTCCCCCGGGCGGGACGGGGCTTTCTTT
v_gene: TRBV7-9
abundance: -
d_gene: -
j_gene: TRBJ1-1

CDR3aa: CASRLAGRPEAFF
CDR3nt: TGTGCCAGCAGACTAGCGGGTCGTCCTGAAGCTTTCTTT
v_gene: TRBV27
abundance: few
d_gene: -
j_gene: TRBJ1-1

CDR3aa: CASRERLDRGIGNQPQHF
CDR3nt: TGTGCCAGCCGGGAAAGGTTGGACAGGGGAATAGGCAATCAGCCCCAGCATTTT
v_gene: TRBV28
abundance: -
d_gene: TRBD1
j_gene: TRBJ1-5

CDR3aa: CASSLGLVNEQFF
CDR3nt: TGTGCCAGCAGCCTTGGACTAGTCAATGAGCAGTTCTTC
v_gene: TRBV5-4
abundance: once
d_gene: TRBD2
j_gene: TRBJ2-1

CDR3aa: CASTGTNGYNEQFF
CDR3nt: TGTGCCAGCACCGGGACTAACGGGTACAATGAGCAGTTCTTC
v_gene: TRBV2
abundance: -
d_gene: TRBD2
j_gene: TRBJ2-1

CDR3aa: CASSQGMQGRYGYTF
CDR3nt: TGCGCCAGCAGCCAAGGTATGCAGGGGCGGTATGGCTACACCTTC
v_gene: TRBV4-1
abundance: -
d_gene: -
j_gene: TRBJ1-2

CDR3aa: CASSEAVLGGTEAFF
CDR3nt: TGTGCCAGCAGTGAAGCGGTCCTGGGGGGCACTGAAGCTTTCTTT
v_gene: TRBV2
abundance: -
d_gene: -
j_gene: TRBJ1-1

CDR3aa: CASRANRDSGNTIYF
CDR3nt: TGTGCCAGTAGGGCCAACAGGGACTCTGGAAACACCATATATTTT
v_gene: TRBV19
abundance: -
d_gene: -
j_gene: TRBJ1-3

CDR3aa: CAISEQGSDQPQHF
CDR3nt: TGTGCCATCAGTGAACAGGGAAGTGATCAGCCCCAGCATTTT
v_gene: TRBV10-3
abundance: -
d_gene: -
j_gene: TRBJ1-5

CDR3aa: CASRPGLAGGNEQFF
CDR3nt: TGTGCCAGCAGACCGGGACTAGCGGGAGGCAATGAGCAGTTCTTC
v_gene: TRBV27
abundance: -
d_gene: TRBD2
j_gene: TRBJ2-1

CDR3aa: CASGENYNSPLHF
CDR3nt: TGTGCTAGTGGAGAGAACTATAATTCACCCCTCCACTTT
v_gene: TRBV12-5
abundance: once
d_gene: -
j_gene: TRBJ1-6

CDR3aa: CAWKSGRRGYGYTF
CDR3nt: TGTGCCTGGAAGTCCGGACGCCGGGGCTATGGCTACACCTTC
v_gene: TRBV30
abundance: -
d_gene: -
j_gene: TRBJ1-2

CDR3aa: CASNIDLLPSSVAFF
CDR3nt: TGTGCCAGCAACATAGACCTTTTGCCGAGCAGCGTGGCTTTCTTT
v_gene: TRBV28
abundance: -
d_gene: -
j_gene: TRBJ1-1

CDR3aa: CASSQGVAGLGEQYF
CDR3nt: TGCGCCAGCAGCCAAGGGGTAGCGGGACTGGGCGAGCAGTACTTC
v_gene: TRBV4-1
abundance: few
d_gene: TRBD2
j_gene: TRBJ2-7

CDR3aa: CASQGDRGVHGYTF
CDR3nt: TGTGCCAGCCAGGGGGACAGGGGGGTGCACGGCTACACCTTC
v_gene: TRBV2
abundance: once
d_gene: TRBD1
j_gene: TRBJ1-2

CDR3aa: CASRGGSSYNEQFF
CDR3nt: TGTGCCAGCAGGGGGGGGAGCTCCTACAATGAGCAGTTCTTC
v_gene: TRBV2
abundance: -
d_gene: TRBD2
j_gene: TRBJ2-1

CDR3aa: CASSQLGTSSTDTQYF
CDR3nt: TGTGCCAGCAGCCAATTAGGGACTAGTAGCACAGATACGCAGTATTTT
v_gene: TRBV7-9
abundance: -
d_gene: TRBD2
j_gene: TRBJ2-3

CDR3aa: CASSLGAYNSPLHF
CDR3nt: TGTGCCAGCAGCTTAGGAGCCTATAATTCACCCCTCCACTTT
v_gene: TRBV7-2
abundance: -
d_gene: -
j_gene: TRBJ1-6

CDR3aa: CASSIGDSRETQYF
CDR3nt: TGTGCCAGTAGTATAGGGGACAGCCGAGAGACCCAGTACTTC
v_gene: TRBV19
abundance: -
d_gene: TRBD1
j_gene: TRBJ2-5

CDR3aa: CSAGGGGGYTF
CDR3nt: TGCAGTGCTGGGGGGGGCGGCGGCTACACCTTC
v_gene: TRBV20-1
abundance: -
d_gene: -
j_gene: TRBJ1-2

CDR3aa: CASSHQQTALYGYTF
CDR3nt: TGCGCCAGCAGCCACCAACAGACGGCCCTCTATGGCTACACCTTC
v_gene: TRBV4-3
abundance: -
d_gene: -
j_gene: TRBJ1-2

CDR3aa: CASRPRQGWGLNSPLHF
CDR3nt: TGTGCCAGCAGGCCCCGACAGGGTTGGGGCCTGAATTCACCCCTCCACTTT
v_gene: TRBV28
abundance: -
d_gene: TRBD1
j_gene: TRBJ1-6

CDR3aa: CASSWQGAPLDPGETQYF
CDR3nt: TGTGCCAGCAGTTGGCAGGGGGCGCCCCTTGACCCGGGGGAGACCCAGTACTTC
v_gene: TRBV6-2/TRBV6-3
abundance: -
d_gene: TRBD1
j_gene: TRBJ2-5

CDR3aa: CASSYFPGLAGVQETQYF
CDR3nt: TGCGCCAGCAGCTACTTCCCGGGACTAGCGGGGGTACAAGAGACCCAGTACTTC
v_gene: TRBV5-1
abundance: -
d_gene: TRBD2
j_gene: TRBJ2-5

CDR3aa: CASSPRQGASPYEQYF
CDR3nt: TGTGCCAGCAGTCCCCGACAGGGGGCTTCTCCCTACGAGCAGTACTTC
v_gene: TRBV27
abundance: -
d_gene: TRBD1
j_gene: TRBJ2-7

CDR3aa: CAIQRGRRWETQYF
CDR3nt: TGTGCCATCCAGCGGGGCCGGAGGTGGGAGACCCAGTACTTC
v_gene: TRBV6-5
abundance: -
d_gene: TRBD2
j_gene: TRBJ2-5

CDR3aa: CAWSVRGLGNQPQHF
CDR3nt: TGTGCCTGGAGTGTCAGGGGATTGGGGAATCAGCCCCAGCATTTT
v_gene: TRBV30
abundance: -
d_gene: -
j_gene: TRBJ1-5

CDR3aa: CASMGRTGGTDTQYF
CDR3nt: TGTGCCAGCATGGGAAGGACAGGGGGCACAGATACGCAGTATTTT
v_gene: TRBV28
abundance: once
d_gene: TRBD1
j_gene: TRBJ2-3

CDR3aa: CASSLGTGDNQPQHF
CDR3nt: TGTGCCAGCAGCCTTGGGACAGGGGACAATCAGCCCCAGCATTTT
v_gene: TRBV5-6
abundance: -
d_gene: TRBD1
j_gene: TRBJ1-5

CDR3aa: CATSFQSYNEQFF
CDR3nt: TGTGCCACCAGTTTTCAGTCCTACAATGAGCAGTTCTTC
v_gene: TRBV24-1
abundance: -
d_gene: -
j_gene: TRBJ2-1

CDR3aa: CASSPGRTGTHSIPSSYNEQFF
CDR3nt: TGTGCCAGCAGCCCGGGGAGGACAGGGACCCACTCTATACCGAGCTCCTACAATGAGCAGTTCTTC
v_gene: TRBV7-3
abundance: few
d_gene: TRBD1
j_gene: TRBJ2-1

CDR3aa: CASSSTSGRNPLTQYF
CDR3nt: TGTGCCAGCAGCTCCACTAGCGGGAGGAACCCTCTGACGCAGTATTTT
v_gene: TRBV11-2
abundance: -
d_gene: TRBD2
j_gene: TRBJ2-3

CDR3aa: CASSSLETQYF
CDR3nt: TGTGCCAGCAGCTCCTTAGAGACCCAGTACTTC
v_gene: TRBV7-9
abundance: -
d_gene: -
j_gene: TRBJ2-5

CDR3aa: CASSVGLAGGNEQFF
CDR3nt: TGTGCCAGCAGCGTAGGACTAGCGGGAGGCAATGAGCAGTTCTTC
v_gene: TRBV9
abundance: once
d_gene: TRBD2
j_gene: TRBJ2-1

CDR3aa: CASSDRELTGYTF
CDR3nt: TGTGCCAGCAGCGACCGAGAATTGACGGGGTACACCTTC
v_gene: TRBV9
abundance: -
d_gene: -
j_gene: TRBJ1-2

CDR3aa: CASSVEAKRPPLYNEQFF
CDR3nt: TGTGCCAGCAGCGTAGAGGCCAAGCGGCCCCCGCTTTACAATGAGCAGTTCTTC
v_gene: TRBV9
abundance: -
d_gene: -
j_gene: TRBJ2-1

CDR3aa: CASSLRTGGYYGYTF
CDR3nt: TGTGCCAGCAGCTTACGGACAGGGGGCTACTATGGCTACACCTTC
v_gene: TRBV7-6
abundance: -
d_gene: TRBD1
j_gene: TRBJ1-2

CDR3aa: CASTGGQGAGNQPQHF
CDR3nt: TGTGCCAGCACCGGGGGGCAGGGGGCAGGCAATCAGCCCCAGCATTTT
v_gene: TRBV28
abundance: once
d_gene: TRBD1
j_gene: TRBJ1-5

CDR3aa: CASSPPGGSSYNEQFF
CDR3nt: TGTGCCAGCAGCCCCCCCGGGGGTTCTTCCTACAATGAGCAGTTCTTC
v_gene: TRBV7-9
abundance: -
d_gene: -
j_gene: TRBJ2-1

CDR3aa: CASSEARGKTYNSPLHF
CDR3nt: TGTGCCAGCAGTGAAGCGCGGGGCAAGACCTATAATTCACCCCTCCACTTT
v_gene: TRBV6-1
abundance: -
d_gene: -
j_gene: TRBJ1-6

CDR3aa: CASSRTSGTYEQYF
CDR3nt: TGTGCCAGCAGCCGGACTAGCGGGACCTACGAGCAGTACTTC
v_gene: TRBV13
abundance: -
d_gene: TRBD2
j_gene: TRBJ2-7

CDR3aa: CASSYAGSSYNEQFF
CDR3nt: TGTGCCAGCAGTTACGCGGGGAGCTCCTACAATGAGCAGTTCTTC
v_gene: TRBV6-5
abundance: -
d_gene: -
j_gene: TRBJ2-1

CDR3aa: CATSRRQREGIGELFF
CDR3nt: TGTGCCACCAGCAGAAGGCAGCGGGAGGGCATCGGGGAGCTGTTTTTT
v_gene: TRBV15
abundance: -
d_gene: TRBD2
j_gene: TRBJ2-2

CDR3aa: CASRDRGNTEAFF
CDR3nt: TGTGCCAGCCGGGACAGGGGTAACACTGAAGCTTTCTTT
v_gene: TRBV19
abundance: -
d_gene: TRBD1
j_gene: TRBJ1-1

CDR3aa: CASSLMAGRKNSPLHF
CDR3nt: TGTGCCAGCAGCTTAATGGCAGGAAGGAAGAATTCACCCCTCCACTTT
v_gene: TRBV7-6
abundance: -
d_gene: -
j_gene: TRBJ1-6

CDR3aa: CASSGRQGFTGELFF
CDR3nt: TGTGCCAGCAGCGGAAGACAGGGATTCACCGGGGAGCTGTTTTTT
v_gene: TRBV9
abundance: -
d_gene: TRBD1
j_gene: TRBJ2-2

CDR3aa: CASSLEATAISYEQYF
CDR3nt: TGTGCCAGCAGCTTGGAGGCGACAGCGATATCCTACGAGCAGTACTTC
v_gene: TRBV5-5
abundance: -
d_gene: -
j_gene: TRBJ2-7

CDR3aa: CASSRGTGGNIQYF
CDR3nt: TGTGCCAGTAGCCGAGGGACAGGCGGGAACATTCAGTACTTC
v_gene: TRBV19
abundance: -
d_gene: TRBD1
j_gene: TRBJ2-4

CDR3aa: CASSFRRGGEGKLFF
CDR3nt: TGTGCCAGCAGTTTCAGGAGAGGGGGCGAGGGAAAACTGTTTTTT
v_gene: TRBV27
abundance: few
d_gene: TRBD1
j_gene: TRBJ1-4

CDR3aa: CASSSVGVQNTEAFF
CDR3nt: TGCGCCAGCAGCTCTGTGGGAGTCCAGAACACTGAAGCTTTCTTT
v_gene: TRBV4-1
abundance: -
d_gene: -
j_gene: TRBJ1-1

CDR3aa: CASSQDPGQVYEQYF
CDR3nt: TGTGCCAGCAGCCAAGACCCGGGACAGGTCTACGAGCAGTACTTC
v_gene: TRBV14
abundance: once
d_gene: TRBD1
j_gene: TRBJ2-7